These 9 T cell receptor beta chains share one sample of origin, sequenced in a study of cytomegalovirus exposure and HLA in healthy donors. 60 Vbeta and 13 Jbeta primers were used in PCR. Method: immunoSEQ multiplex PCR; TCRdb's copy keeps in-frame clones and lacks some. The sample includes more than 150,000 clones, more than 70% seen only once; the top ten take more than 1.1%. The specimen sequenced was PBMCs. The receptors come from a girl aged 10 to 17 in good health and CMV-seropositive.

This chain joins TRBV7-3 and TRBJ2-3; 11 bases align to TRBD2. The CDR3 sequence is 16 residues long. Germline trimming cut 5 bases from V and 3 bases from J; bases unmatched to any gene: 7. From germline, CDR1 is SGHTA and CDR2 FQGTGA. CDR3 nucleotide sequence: TGTGCCAGCAGCGCCGCACTAGCGGGAGATACAGATACGCAGTATTTT. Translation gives CASSAALAGDTDTQYF.

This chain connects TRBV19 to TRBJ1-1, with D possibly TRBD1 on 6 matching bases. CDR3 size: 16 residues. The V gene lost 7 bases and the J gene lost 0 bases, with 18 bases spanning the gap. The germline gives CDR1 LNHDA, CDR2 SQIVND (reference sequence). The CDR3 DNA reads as TGTGCCAGTACGATCGAGACAGGAGCTTTGAACACTGAAGCTTTCTTT. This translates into CASTIETGALNTEAFF.

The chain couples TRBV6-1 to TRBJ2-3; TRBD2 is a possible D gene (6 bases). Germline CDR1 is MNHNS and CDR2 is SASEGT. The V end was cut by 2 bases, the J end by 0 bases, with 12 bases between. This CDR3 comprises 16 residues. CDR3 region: CASSEPAGLSTDTQYF. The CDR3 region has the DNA TGTGCCAGCAGTGAACCTGCGGGACTGAGCACAGATACGCAGTATTTT.

The CDR3 protein is CASSDWGRVEANEQFF. In DNA, the CDR3 is TGTGCCAGCAGTGATTGGGGCAGGGTCGAAGCTAATGAGCAGTTCTTC. The gene calls are TRBV25-1 and TRBJ2-1; weak D call: TRBD1 (5 bases). Germline loops: CDR1 MGHDK, CDR2 SYGVNS. V was cut by 3 bases and J by 7 bases, with 19 bases left in between. This CDR3 has 16 amino acids.

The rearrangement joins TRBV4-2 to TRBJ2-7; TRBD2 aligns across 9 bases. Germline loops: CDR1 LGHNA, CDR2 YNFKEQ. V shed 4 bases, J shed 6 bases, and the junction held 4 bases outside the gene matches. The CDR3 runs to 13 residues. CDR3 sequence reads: CASSPRREGEQYF. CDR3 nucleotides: TGTGCCAGCAGCCCTAGGCGGGAGGGCGAGCAGTACTTC.

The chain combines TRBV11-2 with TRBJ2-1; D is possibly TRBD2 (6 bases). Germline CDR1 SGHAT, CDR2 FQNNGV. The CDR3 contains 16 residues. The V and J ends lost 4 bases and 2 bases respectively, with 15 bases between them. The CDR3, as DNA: TGTGCCAGCAGCTCAACAGCGGGTGGAGCCTACAATGAGCAGTTCTTC. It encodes CASSSTAGGAYNEQFF.

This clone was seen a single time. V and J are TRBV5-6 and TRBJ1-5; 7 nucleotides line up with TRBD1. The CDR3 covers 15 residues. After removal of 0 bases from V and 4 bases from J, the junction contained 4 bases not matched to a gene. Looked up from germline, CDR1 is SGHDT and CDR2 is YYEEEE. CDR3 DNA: TGTGCCAGCAGCTTGGCGGCAGGGGGGAATCAGCCCCAGCATTTT. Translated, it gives CASSLAAGGNQPQHF.

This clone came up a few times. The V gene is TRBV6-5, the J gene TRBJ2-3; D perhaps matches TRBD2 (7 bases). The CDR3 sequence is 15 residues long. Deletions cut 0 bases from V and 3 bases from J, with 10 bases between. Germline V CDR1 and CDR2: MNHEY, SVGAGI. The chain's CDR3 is CASSYSRGGTDTQYF. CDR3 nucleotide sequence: TGTGCCAGCAGTTACTCGAGGGGGGGGACAGATACGCAGTATTTT.

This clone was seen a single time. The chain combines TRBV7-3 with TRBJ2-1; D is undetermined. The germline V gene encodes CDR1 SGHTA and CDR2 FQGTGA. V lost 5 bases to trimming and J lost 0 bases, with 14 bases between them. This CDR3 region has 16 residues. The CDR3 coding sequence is TGTGCCAGCAGCAACCGACTTGGTAGCTCCTACAATGAGCAGTTCTTC. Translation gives CASSNRLGSSYNEQFF.